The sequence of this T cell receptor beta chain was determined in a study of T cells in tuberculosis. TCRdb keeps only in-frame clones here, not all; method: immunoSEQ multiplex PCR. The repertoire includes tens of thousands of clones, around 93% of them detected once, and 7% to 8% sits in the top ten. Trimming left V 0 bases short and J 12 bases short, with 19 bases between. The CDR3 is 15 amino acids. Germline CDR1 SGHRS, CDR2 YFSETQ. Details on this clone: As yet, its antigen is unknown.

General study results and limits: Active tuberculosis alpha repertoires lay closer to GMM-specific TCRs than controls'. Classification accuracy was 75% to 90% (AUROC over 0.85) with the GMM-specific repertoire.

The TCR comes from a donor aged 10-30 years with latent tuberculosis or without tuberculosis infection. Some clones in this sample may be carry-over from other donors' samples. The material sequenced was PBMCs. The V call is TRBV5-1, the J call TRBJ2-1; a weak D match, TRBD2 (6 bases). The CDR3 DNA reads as TGCGCCAGCAGCTTGGAATTCGTGCGGGGCCACCCGCAGTTCTTC. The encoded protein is CASSLEFVRGHPQFF.